The subject of this entry is one TCR beta chain. What it binds is unknown. Germline V gene sequence: CDR1 LNHDA, CDR2 SQIVND (reference sequence). The germline V and J ends were trimmed by 3 bases and 6 bases, with 6 bases remaining between them. The CDR3 is 13 residues long. Only in-frame clones appear in the TCRdb table, and some are missing; sequencing was by immunoSEQ multiplex PCR. The profile shows around 140,000 clones, over 75% of them singletons. These data originate in a study of T cell responses to AZD1222 COVID-19 vaccine. Background on the study: Pooled together were second doses at about 4 or about 12 weeks. Study results and caveats: A mostly white British donor set with more females was recruited, and clonal diversity was possibly underestimated. Repertoires were obtained solely post-peak T cell response. Across the whole spike, CD4 TCRs peaked at regions 160-218 and 743-854.

This sequence joins TRBV19 and TRBJ1-6; D not resolved. This TCR came from an adult in good health. The starting material was peripheral blood, obtained on day 0 of AZD1222 vaccination. In nucleotides, the CDR3 is TGTGCCAGTAGTATTGGTCCTAATTCACCCCTCCACTTT. Its protein is CASSIGPNSPLHF.